This TCR beta chain was identified in a study of low-dose radiotherapy and immunotherapy resistance in tumors. Study-wide background: Radiation delivery to Cohort 1 consisted of 0.5 Gy per fraction every 2 weeks, summing to 6.5 Gy.

First-strand cDNA relied on TRAV- and TRBV-specific primers spanning alpha and beta chains. Amplification, which lasted roughly 20 PCR cycles, used a constant-region primer and V-primer adapter to amplify TCRs. TCRdb itself ran the reads through MiXCR, one entry per CDR3 protein. The repertoire holds about 84,000 distinct CDR3 sequences, with about a sixth as singletons. This sample's time point: after trial treatment. The treatment here: LDRT plus nivolumab, ipilimumab, low-dose cyclophosphamide and aspirin (RACIN trial). The donors' regimen was nivolumab, ipilimumab, aspirin, low-dose cyclophosphamide and low-dose radiotherapy. This clonotype was seen ten or more times. V lost 4 bases, J lost 4 bases, and 13 bases lay in between. The CDR3 spans 14 residues. Per germline, CDR1 SSHAT and CDR2 FNYEAQ (reference sequence).

The receptor's source is a male donor with prostate cancer. The genes are TRBV7-7 and TRBJ2-5; tentatively, D is TRBD1 (5 bases). The sequencing used PBMCs, collected after low-dose radiotherapy plus immunotherapy. The CDR3 protein is CASSYQGARETQYF. Written as DNA, the CDR3 is TGTGCCAGCAGCTATCAGGGTGCGAGAGAGACCCAGTACTTC.